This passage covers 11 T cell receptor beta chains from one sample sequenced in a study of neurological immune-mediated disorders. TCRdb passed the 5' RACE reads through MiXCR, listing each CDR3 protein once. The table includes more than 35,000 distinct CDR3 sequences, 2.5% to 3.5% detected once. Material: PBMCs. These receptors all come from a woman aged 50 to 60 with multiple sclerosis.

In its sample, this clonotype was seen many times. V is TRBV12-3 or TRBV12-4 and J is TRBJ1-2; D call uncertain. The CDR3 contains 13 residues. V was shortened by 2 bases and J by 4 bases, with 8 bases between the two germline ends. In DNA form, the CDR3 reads TGTGCCAGCAGTTTAAGGGATGGCTATGGCTACACCTTC. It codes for CASSLRDGYGYTF.

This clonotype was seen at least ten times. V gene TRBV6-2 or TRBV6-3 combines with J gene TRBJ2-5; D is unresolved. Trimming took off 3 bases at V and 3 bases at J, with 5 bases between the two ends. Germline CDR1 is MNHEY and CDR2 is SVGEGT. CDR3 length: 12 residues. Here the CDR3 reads CASSYPEETQYF. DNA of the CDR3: TGTGCCAGCAGTTATCCCGAAGAGACCCAGTACTTC.

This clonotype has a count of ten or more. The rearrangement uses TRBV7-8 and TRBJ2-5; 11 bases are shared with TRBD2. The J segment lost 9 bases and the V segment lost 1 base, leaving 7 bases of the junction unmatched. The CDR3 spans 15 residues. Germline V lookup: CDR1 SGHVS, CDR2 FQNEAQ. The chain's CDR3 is CASSLDVSGGAAQYF. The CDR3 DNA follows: TGTGCCAGCAGCTTAGATGTTAGCGGGGGGGCGGCCCAGTACTTC.

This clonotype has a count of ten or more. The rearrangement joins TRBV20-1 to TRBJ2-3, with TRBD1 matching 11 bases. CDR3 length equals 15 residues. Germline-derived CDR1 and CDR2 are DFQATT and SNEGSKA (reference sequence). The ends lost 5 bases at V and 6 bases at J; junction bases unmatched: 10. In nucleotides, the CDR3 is TGCAGTGCTCGAAGGGGACAGGGGGAAGGGGATACGCAGTATTTT. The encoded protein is CSARRGQGEGDTQYF.

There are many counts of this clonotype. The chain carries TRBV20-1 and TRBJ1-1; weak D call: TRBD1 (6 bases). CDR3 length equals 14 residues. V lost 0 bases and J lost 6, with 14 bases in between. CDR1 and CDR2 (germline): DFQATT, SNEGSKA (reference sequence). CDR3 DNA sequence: TGCAGTGCTAGAGATGGGGGCTGGAGCGCTGAAGCTTTCTTT. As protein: CSARDGGWSAEAFF.

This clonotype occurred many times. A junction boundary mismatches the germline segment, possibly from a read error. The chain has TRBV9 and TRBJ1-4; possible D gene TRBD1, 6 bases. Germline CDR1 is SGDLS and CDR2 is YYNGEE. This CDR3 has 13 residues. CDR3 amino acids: CASSRGTDEKLFF. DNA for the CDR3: TGTGCCAGCTCCAGGGGAACTGATGAAAAACTGTTTTTT.

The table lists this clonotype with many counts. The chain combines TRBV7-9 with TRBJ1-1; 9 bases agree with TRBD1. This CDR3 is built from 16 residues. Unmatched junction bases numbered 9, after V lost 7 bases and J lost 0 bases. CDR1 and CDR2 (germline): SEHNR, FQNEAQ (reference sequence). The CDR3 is CASTPDGDRVNTEAFF. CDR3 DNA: TGTGCCAGCACCCCAGATGGGGACAGGGTGAACACTGAAGCTTTCTTT. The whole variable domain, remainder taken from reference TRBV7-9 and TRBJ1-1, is DTGVSQNPRHKITKRGQNVTFRCDPISEHNRLYWYRQTLGQGPEFLTYFQNEAQLEKSRLLSDRFSAERPKGSFSTLEIQRTEQGDSAMYLCASTPDGDRVNTEAFFGQGTRLTVV.

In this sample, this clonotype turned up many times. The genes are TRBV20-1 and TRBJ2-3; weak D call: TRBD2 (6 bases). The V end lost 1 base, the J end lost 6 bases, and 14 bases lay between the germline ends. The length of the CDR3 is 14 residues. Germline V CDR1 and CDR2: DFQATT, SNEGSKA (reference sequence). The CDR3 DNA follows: TGCAGTGCTAGAGTAGGGACTTTCCACGATACGCAGTATTTT. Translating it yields CSARVGTFHDTQYF.

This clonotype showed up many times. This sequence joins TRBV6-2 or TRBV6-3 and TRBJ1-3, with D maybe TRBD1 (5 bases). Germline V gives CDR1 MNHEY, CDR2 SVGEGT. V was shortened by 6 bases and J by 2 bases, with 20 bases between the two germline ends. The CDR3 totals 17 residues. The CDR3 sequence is CASRRTVVGATGNTIYF. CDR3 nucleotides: TGTGCCAGCAGACGAACCGTCGTCGGGGCAACTGGAAACACCATATATTTT.

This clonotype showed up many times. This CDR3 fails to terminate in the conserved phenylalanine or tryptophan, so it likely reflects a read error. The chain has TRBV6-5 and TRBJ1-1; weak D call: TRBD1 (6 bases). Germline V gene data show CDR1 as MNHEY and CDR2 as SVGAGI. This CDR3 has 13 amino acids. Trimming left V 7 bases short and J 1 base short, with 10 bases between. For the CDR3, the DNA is TGTGCCAGCATCGGGGGCGGGAACACTGAAGCTTTCAAT. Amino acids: CASIGGGNTEAFN.

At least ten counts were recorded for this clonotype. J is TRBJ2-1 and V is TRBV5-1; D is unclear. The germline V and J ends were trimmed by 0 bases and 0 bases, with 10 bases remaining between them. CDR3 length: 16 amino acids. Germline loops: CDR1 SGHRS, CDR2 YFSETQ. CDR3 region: CASSLAPVSSYNEQFF. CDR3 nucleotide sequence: TGCGCCAGCAGCTTGGCTCCGGTAAGCTCCTACAATGAGCAGTTCTTC.